The next 29 T cell receptor beta chains were all read from a single sample in a study of technical replicates of blood from a few donors. The assay was immunoSEQ multiplex PCR, and TCRdb's table has in-frame clones only and misses some. Of 80,000 to 100,000 clones in the sample, approximately 96% were seen once. Sequences were obtained from T cells isolated from PBMCs. The source is a human donor in good health.

V and J are TRBV4-3 and TRBJ2-7, with 7 bases that match TRBD2. The J segment lost 3 bases and the V segment lost 0 bases, leaving 8 bases of the junction unmatched. This CDR3 has 16 residues. The germline V gene encodes CDR1 LGHNA and CDR2 YSLEER. CDR3 amino acids: CASSQEARLANYEQYF. The CDR3 nucleotides read TGCGCCAGCAGCCAAGAAGCACGACTAGCTAACTACGAGCAGTACTTC.

The J gene is TRBJ1-2, the V gene TRBV21-1; the table calls TRBD1, which could not be checked here. TRBV21-1 is a known pseudogene. The CDR3 has 16 residues. The DNA of the CDR3 is TGTGCCAGCGCCATTCGAGGGGACAGGCCTCTAAGCGGCTACACCTTC. Its translation: CASAIRGDRPLSGYTF.

This chain connects TRBV4-3 to TRBJ2-5, with 14 bases lining up with TRBD2. There are 15 residues in the CDR3. Germline trimming cut 4 bases from V and 4 bases from J; bases unmatched to any gene: 2. Germline CDR1 and CDR2: LGHNA and YSLEER. The chain's CDR3 is CASSLGTSGRETQYF. The DNA of the CDR3 is TGCGCCAGCAGCCTTGGGACTAGCGGGAGAGAGACCCAGTACTTC.

The chain combines TRBV23-1 with TRBJ2-7; 10 bases fit TRBD1. TRBV23-1 is designated an ORF whose function remains uncertain. Losses at the gene ends were 7 bases for V and 4 bases for J; bases not matched to a gene: 7. The CDR3 is 14 residues long. The CDR3: CASTSGTGVYEQYF. The CDR3 region has the DNA TGCGCCAGCACTTCCGGGACAGGGGTGTACGAGCAGTACTTC.

The chain links TRBV6-5 to TRBJ1-4; maybe TRBD1 (5 bases). V lost 2 bases and J 4 bases, leaving 8 bases between the germline ends. Germline CDR1 is MNHEY and CDR2 is SVGAGI. The CDR3 sequence is 14 residues long. CDR3 sequence reads: CASSYRQLNEKLFF. Written as DNA, the CDR3 is TGTGCCAGCAGTTACCGACAGCTTAATGAAAAACTGTTTTTT.

The rearrangement links TRBV15 to TRBJ2-7, with 7 bases matching TRBD2. V lost 1 base and J lost 2; bases outside the gene matches: 8. Germline assignment: CDR1 LNHNV and CDR2 YYDKDF (reference sequence). The CDR3 is 16 residues long. CDR3 DNA: TGTGCCACCAGCAGAGGGAGGTCCAGCGGGACCTACGAGCAGTACTTC. It encodes CATSRGRSSGTYEQYF.

This clone was counted a single time. The J gene is TRBJ2-2, the V gene TRBV15; a possible D gene is TRBD2 (5 bases). Trimming took 2 bases from V and 2 from J, leaving 9 bases between them. The V gene's germline CDR1 is LNHNV and CDR2 YYDKDF (reference sequence). The CDR3 extends over 15 amino acids. In nucleotides, the CDR3 is TGTGCCACCAGCAGACAGGACTTTAACACCGGGGAGCTGTTTTTT. Translating gives CATSRQDFNTGELFF.

In regard to this clone: At the DNA level, this CDR3 is encoded by other sequences in the same sample as well. The V call is TRBV6-5, the J call TRBJ2-2, with D perhaps matching TRBD1 (6 bases). Germline values: CDR1 MNHEY, CDR2 SVGAGI. The germline V and J ends were trimmed by 0 bases and 4 bases, with 9 bases remaining between them. The CDR3 is 15 residues long. The CDR3: CASSYSTGGTGELFF. CDR3 sequence (DNA): TGTGCCAGCAGTTACTCGACAGGCGGCACCGGGGAGCTGTTTTTT.

V and J are TRBV7-9 and TRBJ2-3; D perhaps matches TRBD2 (6 bases). Germline lookup yields CDR1 SEHNR and CDR2 FQNEAQ (reference sequence). V was shortened by 5 bases and J by 3 bases, with 12 bases between the two germline ends. CDR3 length: 14 residues. This CDR3 is CASSPGVRTDTQYF. CDR3 coding DNA: TGTGCCAGCAGCCCGGGAGTTAGGACAGATACGCAGTATTTT.

The rearrangement joins TRBV10-3 to TRBJ2-1; 9 nucleotides line up with TRBD1. The CDR3 loop spans 15 amino acids. Germline CDR1 ENHRY, CDR2 SYGVKD. The V gene end was trimmed by 2 bases and the J gene end by 9 bases; junction bases not matched to a gene: 8. The CDR3 DNA sequence: TGTGCCATCAGTGAGGGACAGGGGAAGGGCAGTGAGCAGTTCTTC. As protein: CAISEGQGKGSEQFF.

In DNA form, the CDR3 reads TGTGCCAGTAGTTTATCCAGTAACACTGAAGCTTTCTTT. It translates to CASSLSSNTEAFF. The V gene is TRBV19, the J gene TRBJ1-1; D gene ambiguous. Trimming pared 5 bases from V and 2 bases from J, leaving 9 bases between. The germline CDR1 and CDR2 sequences are LNHDA and SQIVND (reference sequence). The CDR3 sequence is 13 residues long.

The rearrangement links TRBV19 to TRBJ2-1, with 7 bases identical to TRBD1. This CDR3 has 12 amino acids. V gave up 2 bases and J gave up 15 bases; unmatched junction bases: 7. CDR1 and CDR2 from the germline V gene are LNHDA and SQIVND (reference sequence). CDR3 residues: CASSIWQGVLFF. The DNA for the CDR3 is TGTGCCAGTAGTATATGGCAGGGGGTGTTGTTCTTC.

In DNA, the CDR3 is TGTGCCAGCAGTGTTCCGACAGGGAACTACGAGCAGTACTTC. Its protein is CASSVPTGNYEQYF. This chain uses TRBV6-1 with TRBJ2-7, with TRBD1 matching 7 bases. The CDR3 is 14 amino acids. V lost 4 bases and J lost 3; bases outside the gene matches: 6. The V gene's germline CDR1 is MNHNS and CDR2 SASEGT.

V is TRBV5-4 and J is TRBJ2-7; 8 nucleotides match TRBD2. The junction had 5 bases not matched to a gene; V was cut back by 4 bases and J by 2 bases. The germline CDR1 and CDR2 sequences are SGHNT and YYREEE (reference sequence). The CDR3 contains 14 residues. The CDR3 DNA reads TGTGCCAGCAGCGTTACTAGCGGCCCCTACGAGCAGTACTTC. Translating it yields CASSVTSGPYEQYF.

For the CDR3, the DNA is TGTGCCAGCAGTGAAGCGAGTACTAGCGGCACAGATACGCAGTATTTT. Protein: CASSEASTSGTDTQYF. The chain carries TRBV6-1 and TRBJ2-3; 7 nucleotides agree with TRBD2. V was clipped by 0 bases and J by 1 base; unmatched bases: 4. The germline gives CDR1 MNHNS, CDR2 SASEGT. CDR3 length equals 16 residues.

The genes are TRBV28 and TRBJ1-2; D gene ambiguous. The CDR3 is 15 amino acids. Trimming cost V 4 bases and J 5 bases, with 17 bases left between them. Germline assignment: CDR1 MDHEN and CDR2 SYDVKM. Here the CDR3 reads CASSSPRVWLYGYTF. For the CDR3, the DNA is TGTGCCAGCAGTTCACCCCGGGTTTGGCTGTATGGCTACACCTTC.

In the case of this clone: This specimen includes other DNA sequences encoding the same CDR3. The gene calls are TRBV29-1 and TRBJ1-4, with a possible D match to TRBD1 (6 bases). Per the germline V gene, CDR1 is SQVTM and CDR2 is ANQGSEA. Trimming stripped 2 bases from V and 13 bases from J, with 14 bases between. The CDR3 runs 12 residues. The CDR3 sequence is CSVEHREGGLFF. In DNA, the CDR3 is TGCAGCGTTGAACATAGGGAGGGGGGACTGTTTTTT.

Worth noting for this clone: The same CDR3 can be traced to other DNA sequences in this sample. The V and J genes are TRBV4-2 and TRBJ2-3, with TRBD2 matching 12 bases. The ends lost 0 bases at V and 3 bases at J; junction bases unmatched: 1. There are 16 residues in the CDR3. CDR1 LGHNA and CDR2 YNFKEQ come from the germline V gene. CDR3 bases: TGTGCCAGCAGCCAAGATCTAGCGGGAGGGACAGATACGCAGTATTTT. Amino acid sequence: CASSQDLAGGTDTQYF.

The V and J genes are TRBV5-8 and TRBJ1-1; possible D gene TRBD1, 5 bases. Germline values: CDR1 SGHTS, CDR2 YDEGEE. The CDR3 extends over 13 amino acids. Trimming pared 1 base from V and 5 bases from J, leaving 9 bases between. The CDR3 loop reads CASSLYGGTEAFF. The CDR3 bases are TGTGCCAGCAGCTTGTATGGGGGGACTGAAGCTTTCTTT.

The V call is TRBV2, the J call TRBJ1-5; the match to TRBD1 covers 7 bases. Per germline, CDR1 SNHLY and CDR2 FYNNEI. CDR3 length equals 16 residues. V lost 6 bases, J lost 1 base, and 9 bases stayed unmatched. CDR3 nucleotide sequence: TGTGCCAGCAGCGCACGACAGGGCAGGAGCAATCAGCCCCAGCATTTT. Its translation is CASSARQGRSNQPQHF.

The chain links TRBV28 to TRBJ2-4, with 11 positions matching TRBD2. V trimming: 6 bases; J trimming: 0 bases; junction bases outside the gene matches: 7. Germline V gene data show CDR1 as MDHEN and CDR2 as SYDVKM. The CDR3 is made up of 17 amino acids. CDR3 coding DNA: TGTGCCAGCAGCCTACTAGGGACTAGCGGAGCCAAAAACATTCAGTACTTC. Translating it yields CASSLLGTSGAKNIQYF.

The CDR3: CASSDIGTSNQPQHF. DNA of the CDR3: TGTGCCAGCAGTGATATCGGTACTAGCAATCAGCCCCAGCATTTT. The chain employs TRBV2 and TRBJ1-5; the D is unclear. Between the trimmed V and J ends, which lost 3 bases and 0 bases, there was a span of 9 bases. Germline CDR1 is SNHLY and CDR2 is FYNNEI. This CDR3 has 15 residues.

The chain has TRBV4-3 and TRBJ2-1; the D gene is possibly TRBD1 (5 bases). CDR1 and CDR2 (germline): LGHNA, YSLEER. The V and J ends lost 0 bases and 3 bases respectively, with 12 bases between them. The CDR3 has 16 residues. The CDR3 loop is CASSQDVWQGYNEQFF. The CDR3 DNA sequence: TGCGCCAGCAGCCAAGATGTATGGCAGGGCTACAATGAGCAGTTCTTC.

This rearrangement joins TRBV27 to TRBJ2-5, with D tentatively TRBD1 (6 bases). Germline V lookup: CDR1 MNHEY, CDR2 SMNVEV (reference sequence). The CDR3 covers 12 residues. Trimming took off 6 bases at V and 5 bases at J, with 10 bases between the two ends. The CDR3 spells CASSTGMETQYF. For the CDR3, the DNA is TGTGCCAGCAGCACAGGGATGGAGACCCAGTACTTC.

This sequence joins TRBV28 and TRBJ1-4; D is uncertain. The CDR3 runs to 11 residues. Germline V lookup: CDR1 MDHEN, CDR2 SYDVKM. Trimming shortened V by 2 bases and J by 10 bases, and 5 bases separated the two germline ends. The CDR3 region has the DNA TGTGCCAGCAGTTTAGGGCCAAAACTGTTTTTT. This encodes CASSLGPKLFF.

The genes are TRBV30 and TRBJ2-2, with D unclear. Germline loops: CDR1 GTSNPN, CDR2 SVGIG (reference sequence). CDR3 length: 16 residues. Trimming pared 0 bases from V and 0 bases from J, leaving 11 bases between. The CDR3 protein is CAWSVLLSSNTGELFF. DNA of the CDR3: TGTGCCTGGAGTGTACTACTGTCTTCGAACACCGGGGAGCTGTTTTTT.

The rearrangement joins TRBV7-9 to TRBJ2-3; D is unclear. The germline V and J ends were trimmed by 3 bases and 3 bases, with 7 bases remaining between them. The germline V gene encodes CDR1 SEHNR and CDR2 FQNEAQ (reference sequence). The CDR3 loop spans 13 amino acids. CDR3 sequence (DNA): TGTGCCAGCAGCTTGGCGGTTACAGATACGCAGTATTTT. It specifies CASSLAVTDTQYF.

This clone was picked up a small number of times. This rearrangement joins TRBV12-5 to TRBJ2-3; 12 nucleotides line up with TRBD2. Losses at the gene ends were 1 base for V and 4 bases for J; bases not matched to a gene: 0. CDR1 is LGHNT and CDR2 is FRNRAP in the germline V gene. The CDR3 spans 15 residues. In DNA form, the CDR3 reads TGTGCTAGTGGTTTGGGACTAGCGGGAGCAGATACGCAGTATTTT. Translation: CASGLGLAGADTQYF.

This clone appeared once. The rearrangement joins TRBV27 to TRBJ2-1, with D possibly TRBD2 on 6 matching bases. Between the trimmed V and J ends, which lost 8 bases and 3 bases, there was a span of 20 bases. The CDR3 sequence is 16 residues long. Germline CDR1 MNHEY, CDR2 SMNVEV (reference sequence). CDR3 in amino acids: CASGLPGDILYNEQFF. CDR3 DNA: TGTGCCAGCGGACTCCCGGGAGATATACTCTACAATGAGCAGTTCTTC.